Listed here are 3 T cell receptor beta chains from one sample, sequenced in a study of T cell clones after liver transplantation. The table came from immunoSEQ multiplex PCR; TCRdb's copy has only in-frame clones and leaves some out. The table records about 75,000 clones, approximately 81% of them present only once. This material consisted of CD4+ T cells from blood, taken around 50 months after liver transplant. These TCRs come from a human patient who received a liver transplant. Some T cells may be the graft donor's.

This clone was observed a few times. CDR3 protein: CASSYSWGQTQYF. CDR3 DNA: TGTGCCAGCAGTTACTCGTGGGGGCAGACCCAGTACTTC. This chain connects TRBV6-5 to TRBJ2-5, with a weak D call TRBD1 (6 bases). The CDR3 loop spans 13 amino acids. The V and J ends lost 0 bases and 6 bases respectively, with 8 bases between them. Per the germline V gene, CDR1 is MNHEY and CDR2 is SVGAGI.

The chain couples TRBV12-5 to TRBJ2-2, with D perhaps matching TRBD1 (6 bases). V lost 5 bases and J 4 bases, leaving 17 bases between the germline ends. Germline loops: CDR1 LGHNT, CDR2 FRNRAP. CDR3 length: 16 amino acids. For the CDR3, the DNA is TGTGCTAGTGGTGATCGTAATACAGGGCCCACCGGGGAGCTGTTTTTT. As protein: CASGDRNTGPTGELFF. The variable domain in full, completed from reference TRBV12-5 and TRBJ2-2, reads DARVTQTPRHKVTEMGQEVTMRCQPILGHNTVFWYRQTMMQGLELLAYFRNRAPLDDSGMPKDRFSAEMPDATLATLKIQPSEPRDSAVYFCASGDRNTGPTGELFFGEGSRLTVL.

The chain uses TRBV28 and TRBJ2-7; 11 bases match TRBD2. CDR3 size: 16 residues. The V and J ends lost 6 bases and 3 bases, in that order; junction bases with no gene match: 10. From germline, CDR1 is MDHEN and CDR2 SYDVKM. Here the CDR3 reads CASSTSTTSGSYEQYF. The CDR3 nucleotides read TGTGCCAGCAGCACCTCTACCACTAGCGGGAGCTACGAGCAGTACTTC.